The T cell receptor (beta chain) under discussion was sequenced for a study of T cells expressing NK-cell markers (dated by TCRdb to about 2020). About the study as a whole: About eight donors provided sorted CD3+CD56+NKG2C+, CD3+CD56+NKG2C- and CD3+CD56-NKG2C+ T-cell subsets, whose TCR beta-chain repertoires were profiled. Seven of the eight sequenced donors were HCMV-seropositive and one was HCMV-seronegative. The eight sequenced donors were randomly selected healthy volunteers, three men and five women. Illumina HiSeq 2000/2500, MiSeq or NextSeq was used to sequence libraries as 2 x 150 bp reads. General study outcomes and caveats: In over 5 donors, the dominant CD3+CD56+NKG2C+ clonotypes were among the top 10 CD8+ clonotypes and accounted for about 1.0-7.0% of CD8+ T cells. Whether the expanded NKG2C-expressing T cell clones were specific for HCMV antigens remained unclear. Those dominant clonotypes were again the most abundant among CD3+CD56-NKG2C+ cells in a handful of donors, at 28.3-60.1%.

The sequencer was an Illumina HiSeq 2000. TCR beta cDNA libraries were prepared using 5'RACE template switching, which introduced a universal primer site and unique molecular identifiers. Synthesis of cDNA was primed from the TCR beta constant segment and was followed by two consecutive PCR amplification steps. Per the original workflow: Reads were demultiplexed and grouped by UMI with MIGEC, and clonotypes were assembled and quantified with MiTCR. Only TCR cDNA sequences supported by at least two reads were kept to exclude erroneous sequences. The tcR package was used for downstream repertoire analysis, and clonotypes were matched across fractions by CDR3 nucleotide sequence plus V segment. Antigen specificity was annotated against VDJdb with VDJmatch, allowing one amino acid substitution in CDR3. After reprocessing by TCRdb, each CDR3 protein sequence is one entry, and no DNA is given. The V and J calls were determined by TCRdb, not by the authors. The sample's table covers 500,000 to 600,000 distinct CDR3 sequences. Around 4% of the sample is in the top ten clones.

HCMV serostatus was determined by detecting HCMV-specific IgG in serum with a commercial ELISA kit. Ficoll density gradient centrifugation was used to isolate peripheral blood mononuclear cells from blood. On this clonotype: Its antigen target is currently unknown.

Sequenced material: blood T cells: a sorted CD56 or NKG2C T cell subset, CD4+ or CD8+ T cells, or bulk PBMC T cells (not recorded which). This TCR derives from a man aged 18 to 30 in good health. Donor details come from another sample of the same person, matched by shared clones.

The CDR3 here reads CASGLQGVLETQYF. Here the chain combines TRBV21-1 and TRBJ2-5; TCRdb calls TRBD1, which cannot be checked without DNA. TRBV21-1 is marked as a pseudogene. From its cysteine to its phenylalanine, the CDR3 spans 14 amino acids. There is no recorded DNA.